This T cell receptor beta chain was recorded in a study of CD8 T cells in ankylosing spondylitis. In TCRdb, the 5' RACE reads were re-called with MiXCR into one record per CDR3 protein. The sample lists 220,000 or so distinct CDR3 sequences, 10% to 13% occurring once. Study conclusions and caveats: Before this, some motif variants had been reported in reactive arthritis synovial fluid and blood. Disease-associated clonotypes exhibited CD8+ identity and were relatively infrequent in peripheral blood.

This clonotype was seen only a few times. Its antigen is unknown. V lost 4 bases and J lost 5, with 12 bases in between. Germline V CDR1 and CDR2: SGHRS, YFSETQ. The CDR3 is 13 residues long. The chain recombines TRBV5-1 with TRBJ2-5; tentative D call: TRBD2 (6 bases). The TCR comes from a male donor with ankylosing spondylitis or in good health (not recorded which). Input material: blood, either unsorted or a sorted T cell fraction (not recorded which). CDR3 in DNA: TGCGCCAGCAGCCAGCCTAGCGAGGAGACCCAGTACTTC. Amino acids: CASSQPSEETQYF.